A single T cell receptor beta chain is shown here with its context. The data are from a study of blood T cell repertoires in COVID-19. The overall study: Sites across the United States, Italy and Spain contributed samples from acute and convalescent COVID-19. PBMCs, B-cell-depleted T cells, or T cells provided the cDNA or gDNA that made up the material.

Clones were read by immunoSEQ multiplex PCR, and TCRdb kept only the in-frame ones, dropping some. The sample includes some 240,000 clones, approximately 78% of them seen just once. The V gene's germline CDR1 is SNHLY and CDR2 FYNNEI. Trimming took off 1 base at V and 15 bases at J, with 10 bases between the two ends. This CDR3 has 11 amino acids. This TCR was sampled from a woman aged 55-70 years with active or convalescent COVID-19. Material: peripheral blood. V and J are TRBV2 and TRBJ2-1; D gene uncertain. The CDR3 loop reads CASSEGQDWFF. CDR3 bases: TGTGCCAGCAGTGAAGGCCAGGATTGGTTCTTC. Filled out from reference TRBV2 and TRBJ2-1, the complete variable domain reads EPEVTQTPSHQVTQMGQEVILRCVPISNHLYFYWYRQILGQKVEFLVSFYNNEISEKSEIFDDQFSVERPDGSNFTLKIRSTKLEDSAMYFCASSEGQDWFFGPGTRLTVL.